The 16 T cell receptor beta chains given below trace back to one sample, sequenced in a study of T cells in Graves' hyperthyroidism and ophthalmopathy. The TCR beta CDR3 regions underwent amplification using RNA transcripts as the source. The primer set for the first-round RT-PCR of the TCR CDR3 was HTBI. Each CDR3 protein gets one entry after TCRdb re-called the multiplex PCR reads with MiXCR. The table lists a few hundred thousand distinct CDR3 sequences, approximately 14% of them singletons. Sequences were obtained from blood. The receptors derive from a woman younger than 35 with Graves' hyperthyroidism that later progressed to Graves' ophthalmopathy.

This clonotype was observed a few times. The chain employs TRBV3-1 and TRBJ2-1; 8 nucleotides match TRBD2. CDR1 and CDR2 (germline): LGHDT, YNNKEL (reference sequence). V trimming: 4 bases; J trimming: 4 bases; junction bases outside the gene matches: 9. CDR3 size: 16 residues. The chain's CDR3 is CASSPEVGRGYNEQFF. The CDR3 region has the DNA TGTGCCAGCAGCCCCGAAGTCGGGAGGGGTTACAATGAGCAGTTCTTC.

Concerning this clonotype itself: A junction boundary mismatches the germline segment, possibly from a read error. The chain uses TRBV7-9 and TRBJ2-2; a weak D match, TRBD2 (5 bases). Germline V gives CDR1 SEHNR, CDR2 FQNEAQ (reference sequence). This CDR3 has 14 amino acids. The CDR3 loop reads CASSLPTNTGEPFF. CDR3 in DNA: TGCGCCAGCAGCTTACCCACGAACACCGGGGAGCCGTTTTTT.

The V gene is TRBV9, the J gene TRBJ2-1; 14 nucleotides line up with TRBD2. Germline trimming cut 3 bases from V and 7 bases from J; bases unmatched to any gene: 6. The CDR3 length is 16 residues. The germline V gene has CDR1 SGDLS and CDR2 YYNGEE. Written as DNA, the CDR3 is TGTGCCAGCAGCGCGAGACTAGCGGGAGGGCCGAATGAGCAGTTCTTC. Translated: CASSARLAGGPNEQFF.

This clonotype appeared many times. The chain combines TRBV6-1 with TRBJ2-5, with D possibly matching TRBD2 (6 bases). The germline CDR1 and CDR2 sequences are MNHNS and SASEGT. V was shortened by 10 bases and J by 0 bases, with 15 bases between the two germline ends. This CDR3 contains 14 residues. The CDR3 DNA reads as TGTGCCAACTGGGACTTACCTAACCAAGAGACCCAGTACTTC. It yields the protein CANWDLPNQETQYF.

The chain carries TRBV10-3 and TRBJ2-7, with D perhaps given as TRBD1 or TRBD2 (6 bases each). This CDR3 spans 15 amino acids. The germline V and J ends were trimmed by 3 bases and 4 bases, with 16 bases remaining between them. The germline V gene has CDR1 ENHRY and CDR2 SYGVKD. CDR3 protein: CAISEGGGRGYEQYF. The CDR3 DNA is TGTGCCATCAGTGAAGGAGGGGGGCGAGGATACGAGCAGTACTTC.

CDR3 sequence (DNA): TGTGCCAGCAGTCTGACTGGAGATGAGCAGTTCTTC. Residues: CASSLTGDEQFF. The chain links TRBV12-3 or TRBV12-4 to TRBJ2-1; D not resolved. V was cut by 5 bases and J by 8 bases, with 10 bases left in between. The CDR3 extends over 12 amino acids.

This clonotype was seen repeatedly, ten times or more. The rearrangement joins TRBV2 to TRBJ1-4; weak D call: TRBD1 (5 bases). The V end lost 2 bases, the J end lost 10 bases, and 17 bases lay between the germline ends. This CDR3 is 15 amino acids long. Germline-derived CDR1 and CDR2 are SNHLY and FYNNEI. This CDR3 reads CASSEPVQGLGKLFF. The CDR3 DNA reads as TGTGCCAGCAGTGAACCGGTTCAGGGACTCGGAAAACTGTTTTTT.

This clonotype came up a few times. The gene calls are TRBV7-9 and TRBJ2-2; 11 positions match TRBD2. V lost 3 bases and J lost 5; bases outside the gene matches: 17. This CDR3 is built from 20 residues. CDR1 and CDR2 from the germline V gene are SEHNR and FQNEAQ (reference sequence). DNA of the CDR3: TGTGCCAGCAGCTTCCCCCTTTTCCCTAGCGGGAGGCGGTGGACCGGGGAGCTGTTTTTT. Protein product: CASSFPLFPSGRRWTGELFF.

This clonotype was recorded many times. The genes are TRBV2 and TRBJ1-1; D ambiguous. The CDR3 totals 14 residues. V gave up 4 bases and J gave up 0 bases, with 9 bases separating them. The germline gives CDR1 SNHLY, CDR2 FYNNEI. CDR3 sequence: CASSAVSMNTEAFF. CDR3 nucleotides: TGTGCCAGCAGTGCCGTCAGCATGAACACTGAAGCTTTCTTT.

This clonotype has a count of ten or more. The chain links TRBV18 to TRBJ1-1; no definite D call. CDR3 length: 13 residues. V lost 0 bases and J 11 bases, leaving 13 bases between the germline ends. In germline, CDR1 is KGHSH, CDR2 LQKENI. CDR3 DNA sequence: TGTGCCAGCTCACCACCGGGAACCCGGCGGGCTTTCTTT. Its translation is CASSPPGTRRAFF.

The chain combines TRBV28 with TRBJ1-3; D might be TRBD1 (5 bases). CDR3 length: 15 amino acids. Germline loops: CDR1 MDHEN, CDR2 SYDVKM. V lost 6 bases and J 4 bases, leaving 16 bases between the germline ends. CDR3 residues: CASRLKRGEGNTIYF. The CDR3 nucleotides are TGTGCCAGCAGGTTAAAACGGGGGGAAGGAAACACCATATATTTT.

The genes are TRBV14 and TRBJ1-1; D unclear. Germline lookup yields CDR1 SGHDN and CDR2 FVKESK. CDR3 size: 17 residues. V dropped 4 bases and J dropped 1 base, with 19 bases sitting between them. This CDR3 is CASSPAGRIGPNTEAFF. The CDR3 nucleotides read TGTGCCAGCAGCCCTGCGGGTAGGATAGGGCCGAACACTGAAGCTTTCTTT.

The CDR3 spells CASSLETSGRGDTQYF. The CDR3 region has the DNA TGTGCCAGCAGCTTAGAGACTAGCGGGAGGGGAGATACGCAGTATTTT. V gene TRBV11-2 combines with J gene TRBJ2-3; 14 nucleotides match TRBD2. CDR3 size: 16 residues. The V gene's germline CDR1 is SGHAT and CDR2 FQNNGV. V dropped 0 bases and J dropped 5; count of bases not matched to a gene: 1.

This clonotype came up many times. V is TRBV12-3 or TRBV12-4 and J is TRBJ2-7; D is ambiguous. This CDR3 spans 12 amino acids. With 6 bases removed from V and 3 bases from J, the gap between germline ends came to 9 bases. CDR3 DNA: TGTGCCAGCAGCCGCCAGATCTACGAGCAGTACTTC. Translated: CASSRQIYEQYF.

The rearrangement links TRBV7-9 to TRBJ2-2; D remains unclear. Germline V gene lookup returns CDR1 SEHNR and CDR2 FQNEAQ (reference sequence). V lost 5 bases and J lost 0, with 16 bases in between. The CDR3 spans 17 residues. This CDR3 reads CASSGVTWTPNTGELFF. The CDR3 DNA reads TGTGCCAGCAGCGGGGTAACTTGGACCCCGAACACCGGGGAGCTGTTTTTT. Using reference TRBV7-9 and TRBJ2-2 for the parts outside the CDR3, the full variable domain is DTGVSQNPRHKITKRGQNVTFRCDPISEHNRLYWYRQTLGQGPEFLTYFQNEAQLEKSRLLSDRFSAERPKGSFSTLEIQRTEQGDSAMYLCASSGVTWTPNTGELFFGEGSRLTVL.

This clonotype was detected only a few times. This sequence joins TRBV9 and TRBJ2-2; D possibly uses TRBD1 or TRBD2 (5 bases each). The germline V gene has CDR1 SGDLS and CDR2 YYNGEE. The CDR3 spans 16 residues. V was shortened by 4 bases and J by 3 bases, with 16 bases between the two germline ends. The CDR3 loop reads CASSPLEGMDTGELFF. CDR3 DNA: TGTGCCAGCAGCCCCCTAGAGGGGATGGACACCGGGGAGCTGTTTTTT.